These 5 T cell receptor beta chains originate from one sample sequenced in a study of blood T cell repertoires in COVID-19. The repertoire was sequenced with immunoSEQ multiplex PCR; TCRdb's copy has only in-frame clones and lacks some. The repertoire holds roughly 68,000 clones, with 65% to 90% as singletons. Sequencing input: peripheral blood. The receptors stem from a man older than 75 with active COVID-19.

V and J are TRBV5-6 and TRBJ2-1; 11 bases fit TRBD2. Looked up from germline, CDR1 is SGHDT and CDR2 is YYEEEE. The ends lost 0 bases at V and 0 bases at J; junction bases unmatched: 8. This CDR3 is 19 amino acids long. CDR3 coding DNA: TGTGCCAGCAGCTTGGGGACTAGCGGGCCAGAGAGCTCCTACAATGAGCAGTTCTTC. It is translated as CASSLGTSGPESSYNEQFF.

The CDR3 loop is CASRLTGDYNSPLHF. The CDR3 DNA reads TGTGCCAGCAGGCTAACAGGGGACTATAATTCACCCCTCCACTTT. This sequence joins TRBV6-6 and TRBJ1-6; 7 bases are a match to TRBD1. This CDR3 spans 15 amino acids. CDR1 is MNHNY and CDR2 is SVGAGI in the germline V gene (reference sequence). After removal of 6 bases from V and 3 bases from J, the junction contained 5 bases not matched to a gene.

The V and J genes are TRBV7-3 and TRBJ2-2; 9 nucleotides match TRBD2. Germline-derived CDR1 and CDR2 are SGHTA and FQGTGA. The CDR3 is 16 residues long. V dropped 5 bases and J dropped 6; count of bases not matched to a gene: 10. DNA for the CDR3: TGTGCCAGCAGCCCCGCGAGGGGACTAGCACCCGGGGAGCTGTTTTTT. The encoded protein is CASSPARGLAPGELFF.

The chain links TRBV28 to TRBJ1-2; 8 bases match TRBD1. The CDR3 runs to 14 residues. Germline CDR1 and CDR2: MDHEN and SYDVKM. The trim removed 1 base at V and 8 bases at J, leaving 6 bases unmatched. As DNA, the CDR3 is TGTGCCAGCAGTTTATCAGGGGGCTCTTTAGGCTACACCTTC. It codes for CASSLSGGSLGYTF.

The chain recombines TRBV10-3 with TRBJ2-3; the match to TRBD2 covers 12 bases. Trimming at V came to 4 bases and at J to 2 bases, leaving 4 bases not matched to a gene. Germline V CDR1 and CDR2: ENHRY, SYGVKD. The CDR3 runs 16 residues. The CDR3: CAISGASGRVTDTQYF. The CDR3 DNA follows: TGTGCCATCAGTGGGGCTAGCGGGAGGGTCACAGATACGCAGTATTTT.